Following are 12 T cell receptor beta chains from one sample sequenced in a study of T cells in Graves' hyperthyroidism and ophthalmopathy. Amplified TCR beta CDR3 regions derived from RNA transcripts. During a first-round RT-PCR of the TCR CDR3, the HTBI primer set was used. TCRdb re-analysed the multiplex PCR reads in MiXCR, keeping a single row per CDR3 protein. Among approximately 640,000 distinct CDR3 sequences listed, 45% were seen once. Sequenced: peripheral blood or thyroid tissue (not recorded which). These receptors all come from an adult man with Graves' disease, either hyperthyroidism or ophthalmopathy (not recorded which).

This rearrangement joins TRBV29-1 to TRBJ1-2; D not resolved. The CDR3 sequence is 13 residues long. Germline assignment: CDR1 SQVTM and CDR2 ANQGSEA. V gave up 8 bases and J gave up 2 bases, with 15 bases separating them. The CDR3 region is CSFIDGLNYGYTF. The CDR3 coding sequence is TGCAGCTTCATAGACGGGCTGAACTATGGCTACACCTTC.

This sequence joins TRBV5-4 and TRBJ2-2; D assignment may be TRBD1 or TRBD2 (5 bases each). V was clipped by 0 bases and J by 3 bases, with 9 bases between them. The V gene's germline CDR1 is SGHNT and CDR2 YYREEE (reference sequence). The CDR3 spans 15 residues. The CDR3 sequence: CASSLEGPYTGELFF. The CDR3, as DNA: TGTGCCAGCAGCTTGGAGGGACCCTACACCGGGGAGCTGTTTTTT.

This clonotype has just a few counts. The rearrangement links TRBV5-6 to TRBJ2-7; maybe TRBD1 (5 bases). The V gene lost 4 bases and the J gene lost 6 bases, with 17 bases spanning the gap. The CDR3 extends over 14 amino acids. Germline V CDR1 and CDR2: SGHDT, YYEEEE. The chain's CDR3 is CASSQDYWGGEQYF. CDR3 sequence (DNA): TGTGCCAGCAGCCAAGATTATTGGGGCGGCGAGCAGTACTTC.

J is TRBJ1-5 and V is TRBV20-1, with D maybe TRBD1 (5 bases). The germline V gene encodes CDR1 DFQATT and CDR2 SNEGSKA (reference sequence). This CDR3 contains 12 residues. The ends were cut back, 3 bases at V and 6 bases at J, with 9 bases in the middle. CDR3 loop: CSASRRGQPQHF. The CDR3 nucleotides read TGCAGTGCTAGCCGAAGGGGTCAGCCCCAGCATTTT.

The gene calls are TRBV7-2 and TRBJ2-2; either TRBD1 or TRBD2 may fit D (6 bases each). This CDR3 region has 15 residues. Germline V gives CDR1 SGHTA, CDR2 FQGNSA. Trimming removed 8 bases from V and 5 bases from J, with 18 bases in between. The DNA for the CDR3 is TGTGCCAGCGAAAACGGGAGAGGGGGGACCGGGGAGCTGTTTTTT. This gives the protein CASENGRGGTGELFF. Full variable domain (missing parts from reference TRBV7-2 and TRBJ2-2): GAGVSQSPSNKVTEKGKDVELRCDPISGHTALYWYRQSLGQGLEFLIYFQGNSAPDKSGLPSDRFSAERTGGSVSTLTIQRTQQEDSAVYLCASENGRGGTGELFFGEGSRLTVL.

The CDR3 region is CASTLTNTGELFF. In DNA form, the CDR3 reads TGTGCCAGCACCCTAACGAACACCGGGGAGCTGTTTTTT. J is TRBJ2-2 and V is TRBV7-9; D call uncertain. Trimming stripped 7 bases from V and 0 bases from J, with 6 bases between. The CDR3 loop spans 13 amino acids. Germline assignment: CDR1 SEHNR and CDR2 FQNEAQ (reference sequence).

This chain connects TRBV11-2 to TRBJ2-2; D gene ambiguous. Germline lookup yields CDR1 SGHAT and CDR2 FQNNGV. Trimming left V 3 bases short and J 7 bases short, with 9 bases between. The CDR3 runs to 13 residues. The CDR3 coding sequence is TGTGCCAGCAGCTTGGGTCACGGCGGGGAGCTGTTTTTT. Amino acid sequence: CASSLGHGGELFF.

This chain links TRBV29-1 with TRBJ1-1; D perhaps matches TRBD1 (5 bases). CDR3 length equals 13 residues. The germline V gene encodes CDR1 SQVTM and CDR2 ANQGSEA. Deletions cut 3 bases from V and 0 bases from J, with 8 bases between. The chain's CDR3 is CSVDSTVNTEAFF. DNA of the CDR3: TGCAGCGTTGATTCGACAGTGAACACTGAAGCTTTCTTT.

The sample holds many counts of this clonotype. The chain has TRBV29-1 and TRBJ2-7, with a tentative D call TRBD1 (5 bases). The CDR3 sequence is 15 residues long. The germline V gene has CDR1 SQVTM and CDR2 ANQGSEA. With 4 bases removed from V and 0 bases from J, the gap between germline ends came to 16 bases. The CDR3: CSVVWGRLSSYEQYF. The CDR3 nucleotides read TGCAGCGTTGTGTGGGGCCGCCTAAGCTCCTACGAGCAGTACTTC.

The V call is TRBV7-2, the J call TRBJ1-1; D ambiguous. Trimming left V 5 bases short and J 7 bases short, with 11 bases between. CDR1 and CDR2 from the germline V gene are SGHTA and FQGNSA. This CDR3 has 12 residues. CDR3 DNA: TGTGCCAGCAGCCGAGCCAGTAGTGAAGCTTTCTTT. Its translation: CASSRASSEAFF. Looking up the rest from reference TRBV7-2 and TRBJ1-1 gives the full variable domain: GAGVSQSPSNKVTEKGKDVELRCDPISGHTALYWYRQSLGQGLEFLIYFQGNSAPDKSGLPSDRFSAERTGGSVSTLTIQRTQQEDSAVYLCASSRASSEAFFGQGTRLTVV.

J is TRBJ2-2 and V is TRBV5-1; no clear D. Germline V gives CDR1 SGHRS, CDR2 YFSETQ. V was cut by 5 bases and J by 6 bases, with 11 bases left in between. This CDR3 comprises 13 residues. CDR3 loop: CASRVGFSGELFF. CDR3 nucleotide sequence: TGCGCCAGCAGAGTTGGGTTTTCCGGGGAGCTGTTTTTT.

This clonotype came up a few times. The chain joins TRBV6-5 to TRBJ2-5, with unresolved D. V lost 2 bases, J lost 2 bases, and 12 bases lay in between. This CDR3 region has 15 residues. The V gene's germline CDR1 is MNHEY and CDR2 SVGAGI. The CDR3 nucleotides are TGTGCCAGCAGTTACGGGTGGGCGGCTCAAGAGACCCAGTACTTC. Its protein is CASSYGWAAQETQYF.